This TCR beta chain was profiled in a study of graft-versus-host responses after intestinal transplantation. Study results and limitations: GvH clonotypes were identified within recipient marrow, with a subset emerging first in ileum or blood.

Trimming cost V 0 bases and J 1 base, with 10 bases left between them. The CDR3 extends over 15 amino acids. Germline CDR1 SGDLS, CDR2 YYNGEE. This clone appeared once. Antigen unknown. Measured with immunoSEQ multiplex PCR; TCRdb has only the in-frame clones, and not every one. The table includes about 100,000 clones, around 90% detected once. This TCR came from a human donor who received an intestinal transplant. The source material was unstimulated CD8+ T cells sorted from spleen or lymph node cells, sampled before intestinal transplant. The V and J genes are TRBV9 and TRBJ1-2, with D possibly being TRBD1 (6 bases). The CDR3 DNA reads TGTGCCAGCAGCGTAGGAAAACAGGGTAACTATGGCTACACCTTC. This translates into CASSVGKQGNYGYTF.